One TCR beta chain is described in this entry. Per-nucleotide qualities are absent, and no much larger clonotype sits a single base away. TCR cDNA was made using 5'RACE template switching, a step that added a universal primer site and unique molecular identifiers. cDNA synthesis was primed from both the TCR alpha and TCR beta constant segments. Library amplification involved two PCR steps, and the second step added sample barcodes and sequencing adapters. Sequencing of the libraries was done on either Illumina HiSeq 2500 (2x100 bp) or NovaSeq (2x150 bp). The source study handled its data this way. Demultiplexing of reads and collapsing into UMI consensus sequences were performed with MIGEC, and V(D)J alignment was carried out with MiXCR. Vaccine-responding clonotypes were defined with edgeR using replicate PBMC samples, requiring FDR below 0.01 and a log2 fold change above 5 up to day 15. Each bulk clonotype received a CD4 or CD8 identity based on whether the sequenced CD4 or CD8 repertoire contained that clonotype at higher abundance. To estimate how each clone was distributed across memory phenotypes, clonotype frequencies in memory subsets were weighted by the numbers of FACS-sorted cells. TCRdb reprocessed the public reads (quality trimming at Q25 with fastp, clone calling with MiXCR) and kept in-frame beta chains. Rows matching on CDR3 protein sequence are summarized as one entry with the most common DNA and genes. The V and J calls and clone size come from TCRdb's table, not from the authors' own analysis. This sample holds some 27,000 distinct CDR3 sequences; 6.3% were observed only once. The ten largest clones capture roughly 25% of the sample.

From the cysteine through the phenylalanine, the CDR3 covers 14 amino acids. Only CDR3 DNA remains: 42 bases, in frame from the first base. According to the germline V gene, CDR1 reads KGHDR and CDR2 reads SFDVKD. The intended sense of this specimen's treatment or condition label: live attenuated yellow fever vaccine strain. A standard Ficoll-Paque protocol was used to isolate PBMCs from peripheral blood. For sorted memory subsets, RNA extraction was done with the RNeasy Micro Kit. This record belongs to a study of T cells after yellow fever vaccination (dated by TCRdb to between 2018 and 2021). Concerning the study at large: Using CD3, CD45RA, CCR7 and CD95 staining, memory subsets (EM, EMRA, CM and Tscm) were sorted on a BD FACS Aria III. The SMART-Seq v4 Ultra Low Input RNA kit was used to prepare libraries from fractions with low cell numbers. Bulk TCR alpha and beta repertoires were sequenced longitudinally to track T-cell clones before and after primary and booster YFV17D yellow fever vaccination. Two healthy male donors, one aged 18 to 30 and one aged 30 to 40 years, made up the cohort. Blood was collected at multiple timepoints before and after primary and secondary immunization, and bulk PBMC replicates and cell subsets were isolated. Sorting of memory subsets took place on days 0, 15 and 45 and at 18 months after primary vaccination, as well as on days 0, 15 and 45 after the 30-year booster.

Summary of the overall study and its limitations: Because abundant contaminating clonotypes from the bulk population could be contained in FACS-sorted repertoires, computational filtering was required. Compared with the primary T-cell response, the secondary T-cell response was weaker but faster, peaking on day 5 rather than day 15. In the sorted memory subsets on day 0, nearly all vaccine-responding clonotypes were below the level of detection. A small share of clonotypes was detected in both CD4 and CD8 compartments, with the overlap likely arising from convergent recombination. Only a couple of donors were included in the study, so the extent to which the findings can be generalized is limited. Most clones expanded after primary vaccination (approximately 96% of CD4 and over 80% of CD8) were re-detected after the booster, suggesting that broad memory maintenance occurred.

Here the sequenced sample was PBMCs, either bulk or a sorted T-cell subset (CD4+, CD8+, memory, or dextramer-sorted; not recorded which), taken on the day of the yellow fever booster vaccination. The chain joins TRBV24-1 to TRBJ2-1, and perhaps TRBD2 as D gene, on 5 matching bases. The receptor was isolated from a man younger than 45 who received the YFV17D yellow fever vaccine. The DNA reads TGTGCGACGCAGAGTGGCAGGAGGTACAATGAGCAGTTCTTC. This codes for CATQSGRRYNEQFF.